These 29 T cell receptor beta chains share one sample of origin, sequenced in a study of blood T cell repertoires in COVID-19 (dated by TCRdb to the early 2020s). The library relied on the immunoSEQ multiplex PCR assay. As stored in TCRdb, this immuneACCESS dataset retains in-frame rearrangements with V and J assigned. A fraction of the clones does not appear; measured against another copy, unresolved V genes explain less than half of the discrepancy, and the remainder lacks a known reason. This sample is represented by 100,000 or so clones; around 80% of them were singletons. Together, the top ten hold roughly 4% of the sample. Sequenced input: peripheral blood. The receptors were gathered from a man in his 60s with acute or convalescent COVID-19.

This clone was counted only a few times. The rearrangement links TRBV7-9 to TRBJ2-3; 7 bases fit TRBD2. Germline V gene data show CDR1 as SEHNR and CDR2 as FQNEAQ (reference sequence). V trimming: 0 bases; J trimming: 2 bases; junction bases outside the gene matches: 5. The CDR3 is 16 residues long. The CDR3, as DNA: TGTGCCAGCAGCTTAGCCGCGGCGGGAGTCACAGATACGCAGTATTTT. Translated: CASSLAAAGVTDTQYF.

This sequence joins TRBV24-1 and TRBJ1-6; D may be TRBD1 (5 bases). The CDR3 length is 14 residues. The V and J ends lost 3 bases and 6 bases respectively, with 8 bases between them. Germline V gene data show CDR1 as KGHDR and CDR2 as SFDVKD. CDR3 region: CATSDGAPNSPLHF. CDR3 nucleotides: TGTGCCACCAGTGATGGGGCCCCTAATTCACCCCTCCACTTT.

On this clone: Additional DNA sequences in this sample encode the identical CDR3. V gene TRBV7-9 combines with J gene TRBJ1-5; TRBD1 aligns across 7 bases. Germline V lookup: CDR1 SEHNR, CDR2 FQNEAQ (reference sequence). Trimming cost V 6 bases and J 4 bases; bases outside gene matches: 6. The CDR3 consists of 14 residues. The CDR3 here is CASSLGQQNQPQHF. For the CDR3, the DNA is TGTGCCAGCAGTCTGGGACAGCAAAATCAGCCCCAGCATTTT.

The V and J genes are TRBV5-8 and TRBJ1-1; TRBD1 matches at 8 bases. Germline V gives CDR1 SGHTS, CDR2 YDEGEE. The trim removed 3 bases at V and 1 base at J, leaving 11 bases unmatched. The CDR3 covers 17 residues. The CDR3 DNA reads TGTGCCAGCAGCTGGCAGGGGGCGAGTGTTAGGAACACTGAAGCTTTCTTT. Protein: CASSWQGASVRNTEAFF.

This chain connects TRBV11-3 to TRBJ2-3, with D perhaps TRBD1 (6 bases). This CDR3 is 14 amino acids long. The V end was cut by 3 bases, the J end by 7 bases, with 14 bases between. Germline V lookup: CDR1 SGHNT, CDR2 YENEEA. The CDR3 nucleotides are TGTGCCAGCAGCTTCCGGGACACTTCTTATACGCAGTATTTT. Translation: CASSFRDTSYTQYF.

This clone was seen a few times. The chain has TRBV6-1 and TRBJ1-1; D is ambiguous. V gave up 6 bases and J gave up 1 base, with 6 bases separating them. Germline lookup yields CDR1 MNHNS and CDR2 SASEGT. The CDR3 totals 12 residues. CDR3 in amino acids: CASSPGNTEAFF. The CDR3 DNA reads TGTGCCAGCAGCCCCGGGAACACTGAAGCTTTCTTT.

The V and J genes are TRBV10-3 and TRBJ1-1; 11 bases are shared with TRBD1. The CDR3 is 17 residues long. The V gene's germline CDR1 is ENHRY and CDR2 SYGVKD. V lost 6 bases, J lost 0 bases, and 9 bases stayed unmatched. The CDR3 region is CAIRGQGAVGVNTEAFF. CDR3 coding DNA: TGTGCCATCAGAGGACAGGGGGCAGTGGGGGTGAACACTGAAGCTTTCTTT.

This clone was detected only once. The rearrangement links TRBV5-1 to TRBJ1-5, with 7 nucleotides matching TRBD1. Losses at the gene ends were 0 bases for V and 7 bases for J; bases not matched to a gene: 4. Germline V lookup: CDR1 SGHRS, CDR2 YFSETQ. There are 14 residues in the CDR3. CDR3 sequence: CASSLEGGLQPQHF. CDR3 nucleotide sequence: TGCGCCAGCAGCTTGGAAGGGGGCCTCCAGCCCCAGCATTTT.

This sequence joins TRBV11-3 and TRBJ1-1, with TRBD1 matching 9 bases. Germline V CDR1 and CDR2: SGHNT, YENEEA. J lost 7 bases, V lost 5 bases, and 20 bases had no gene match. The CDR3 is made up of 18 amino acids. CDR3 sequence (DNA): TGTGCCAGCAGCCTGGACCAGGCCGGGACAGGGATTTTGAGTGAAGCTTTCTTT. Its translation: CASSLDQAGTGILSEAFF.

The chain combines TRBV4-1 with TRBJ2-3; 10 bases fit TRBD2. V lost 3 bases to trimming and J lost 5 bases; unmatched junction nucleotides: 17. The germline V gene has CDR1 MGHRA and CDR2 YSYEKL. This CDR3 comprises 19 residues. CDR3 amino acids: CASSQNPGLARIRGDTQYF. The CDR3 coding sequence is TGCGCCAGCAGCCAGAACCCGGGACTAGCGCGTATCAGGGGAGATACGCAGTATTTT.

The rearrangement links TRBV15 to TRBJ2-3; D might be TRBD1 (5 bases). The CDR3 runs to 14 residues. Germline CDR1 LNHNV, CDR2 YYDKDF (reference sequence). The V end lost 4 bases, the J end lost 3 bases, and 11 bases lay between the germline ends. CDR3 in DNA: TGTGCCACCAGCAATTCCCAGGGTACAGATACGCAGTATTTT. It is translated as CATSNSQGTDTQYF.

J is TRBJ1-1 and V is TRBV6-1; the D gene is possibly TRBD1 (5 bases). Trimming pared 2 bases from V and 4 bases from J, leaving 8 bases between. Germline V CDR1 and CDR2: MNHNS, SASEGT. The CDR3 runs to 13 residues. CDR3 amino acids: CASSEQGGTEAFF. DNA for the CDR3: TGTGCCAGCAGTGAACAGGGCGGCACTGAAGCTTTCTTT.

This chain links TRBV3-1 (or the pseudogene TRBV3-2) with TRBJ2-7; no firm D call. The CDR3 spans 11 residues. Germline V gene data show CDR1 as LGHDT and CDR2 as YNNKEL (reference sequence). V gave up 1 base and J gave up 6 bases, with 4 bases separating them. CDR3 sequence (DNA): TGTGCCAGCAGCCAAGGCGGCGAGCAGTACGTC. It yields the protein CASSQGGEQYV.

The CDR3 protein is CASSLNRGNYGYTF. For the CDR3, the DNA is TGTGCCAGCAGCCTTAACAGGGGGAACTATGGCTACACCTTC. The chain carries TRBV7-8 and TRBJ1-2, with 8 bases lining up with TRBD1. The CDR3 contains 14 residues. Germline values: CDR1 SGHVS, CDR2 FQNEAQ. J lost 2 bases, V lost 5 bases, and 4 bases had no gene match.

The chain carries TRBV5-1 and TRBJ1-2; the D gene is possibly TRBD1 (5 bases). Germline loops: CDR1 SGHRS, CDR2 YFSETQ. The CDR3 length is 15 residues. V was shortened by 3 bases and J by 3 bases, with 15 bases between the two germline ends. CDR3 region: CASSSVWGEDYGYTF. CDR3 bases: TGCGCCAGCAGCTCTGTGTGGGGGGAAGACTATGGCTACACCTTC.

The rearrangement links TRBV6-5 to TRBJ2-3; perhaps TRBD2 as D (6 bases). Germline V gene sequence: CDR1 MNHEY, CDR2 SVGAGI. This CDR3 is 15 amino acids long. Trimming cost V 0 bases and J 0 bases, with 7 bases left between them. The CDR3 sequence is CASSYSSGSTDTQYF. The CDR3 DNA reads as TGTGCCAGCAGTTACTCTAGCGGTAGCACAGATACGCAGTATTTT.

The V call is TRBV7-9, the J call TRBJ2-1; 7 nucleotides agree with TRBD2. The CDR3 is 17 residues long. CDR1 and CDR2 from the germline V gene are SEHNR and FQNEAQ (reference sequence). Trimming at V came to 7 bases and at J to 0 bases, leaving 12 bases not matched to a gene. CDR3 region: CASTYYLGGGSYNEQFF. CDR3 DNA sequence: TGTGCCAGCACCTATTATCTAGGCGGGGGCTCCTACAATGAGCAGTTCTTC.

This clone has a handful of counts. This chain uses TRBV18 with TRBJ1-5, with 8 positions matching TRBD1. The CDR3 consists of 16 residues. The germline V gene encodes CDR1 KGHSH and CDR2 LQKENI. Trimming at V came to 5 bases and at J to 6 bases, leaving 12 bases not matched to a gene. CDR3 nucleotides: TGTGCCAGCTCAAATACCCCCTCACAGGGGGGTCAGCCCCAGCATTTT. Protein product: CASSNTPSQGGQPQHF.

As DNA, the CDR3 is TGTGCCAGCAGAGCCGGGACAGCCAACACTGAAGCTTTCTTT. The encoded protein is CASRAGTANTEAFF. The chain employs TRBV6-5 and TRBJ1-1, with 7 positions matching TRBD1. The trim removed 6 bases at V and 2 bases at J, leaving 6 bases unmatched. The length of the CDR3 is 14 residues. Germline CDR1 MNHEY, CDR2 SVGAGI.

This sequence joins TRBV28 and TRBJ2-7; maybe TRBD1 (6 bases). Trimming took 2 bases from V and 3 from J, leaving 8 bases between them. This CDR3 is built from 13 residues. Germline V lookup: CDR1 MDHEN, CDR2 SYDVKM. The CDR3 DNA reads TGTGCCAGCAGTTTACCACAGGGCTACGAGCAGTACTTC. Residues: CASSLPQGYEQYF.

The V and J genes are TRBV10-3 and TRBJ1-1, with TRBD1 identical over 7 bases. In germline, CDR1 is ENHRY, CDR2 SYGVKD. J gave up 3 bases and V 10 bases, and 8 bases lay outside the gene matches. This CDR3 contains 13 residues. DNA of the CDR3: TGTGCCAGCAAGAGACAGGGAGACACTGAAGCTTTCTTT. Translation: CASKRQGDTEAFF.

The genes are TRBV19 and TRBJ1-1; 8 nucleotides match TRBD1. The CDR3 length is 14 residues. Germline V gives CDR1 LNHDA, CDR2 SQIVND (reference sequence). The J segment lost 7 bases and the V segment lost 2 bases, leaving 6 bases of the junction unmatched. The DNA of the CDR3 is TGTGCCAGTAGTATACAGGGGGCGCAGGGTGAAGCTTTCTTT. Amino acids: CASSIQGAQGEAFF.

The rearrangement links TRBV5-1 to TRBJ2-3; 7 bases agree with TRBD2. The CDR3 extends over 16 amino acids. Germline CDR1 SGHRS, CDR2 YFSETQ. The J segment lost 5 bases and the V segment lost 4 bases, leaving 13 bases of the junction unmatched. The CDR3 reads CASSKGASGARDTQYF. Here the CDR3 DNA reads TGCGCCAGCAGCAAAGGAGCAAGCGGGGCCAGAGATACGCAGTATTTT.

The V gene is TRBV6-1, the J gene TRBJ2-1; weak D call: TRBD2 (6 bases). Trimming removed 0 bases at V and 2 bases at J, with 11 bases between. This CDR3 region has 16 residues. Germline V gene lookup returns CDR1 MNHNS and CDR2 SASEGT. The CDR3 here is CASSEAGGAPYNEQFF. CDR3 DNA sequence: TGTGCCAGCAGTGAAGCGGGGGGTGCTCCCTACAATGAGCAGTTCTTC.

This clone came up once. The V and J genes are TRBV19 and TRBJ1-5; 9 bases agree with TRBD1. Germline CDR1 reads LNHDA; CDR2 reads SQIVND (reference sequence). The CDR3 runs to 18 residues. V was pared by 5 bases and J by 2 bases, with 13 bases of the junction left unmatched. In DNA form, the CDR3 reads TGTGCCAGTAGTTCTAGACAGGGGGGGAGTTGGGGCAATCAGCCCCAGCATTTT. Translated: CASSSRQGGSWGNQPQHF.

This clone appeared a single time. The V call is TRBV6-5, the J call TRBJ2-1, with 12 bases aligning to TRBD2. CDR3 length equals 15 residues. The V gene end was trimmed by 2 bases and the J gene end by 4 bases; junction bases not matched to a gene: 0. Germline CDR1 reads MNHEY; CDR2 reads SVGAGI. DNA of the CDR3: TGTGCCAGCAGTTACGGGACTAGCGGGTACAATGAGCAGTTCTTC. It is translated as CASSYGTSGYNEQFF.

The CDR3 protein is CASSLGEDTQYF. CDR3 DNA: TGTGCCAGCAGCCTGGGGGAGGATACGCAGTATTTT. V usage is TRBV5-4 and J usage is TRBJ2-3; D possibly uses TRBD1 or TRBD2 (5 bases each). V was clipped by 4 bases and J by 6 bases, with 9 bases between them. Germline V gene sequence: CDR1 SGHNT, CDR2 YYREEE (reference sequence). This CDR3 region has 12 residues. Full variable domain (rest looked up from reference TRBV5-4 and TRBJ2-3): ETGVTQSPTHLIKTRGQQVTLRCSSQSGHNTVSWYQQALGQGPQFIFQYYREEENGRGNFPPRFSGLQFPNYSSELNVNALELDDSALYLCASSLGEDTQYFGPGTRLTVL.

CDR3 nucleotides: TGTGCCAGCAGCCAAGAGCGAAGGGGGGCCAAAAACATTCAGTACTTC. It encodes CASSQERRGAKNIQYF. The rearrangement uses TRBV3-1 (or the pseudogene TRBV3-2) and TRBJ2-4; possible D gene TRBD1, 6 bases. The CDR3 contains 16 residues. Trimming stripped 0 bases from V and 1 base from J, with 10 bases between. Germline V gene lookup returns CDR1 LGHDT and CDR2 YNNKEL (reference sequence).

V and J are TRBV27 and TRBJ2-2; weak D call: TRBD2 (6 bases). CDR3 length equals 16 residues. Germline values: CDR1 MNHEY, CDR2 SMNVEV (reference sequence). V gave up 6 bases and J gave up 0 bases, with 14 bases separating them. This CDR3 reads CASRRAGNANTGELFF. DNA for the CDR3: TGTGCCAGCAGGAGAGCGGGCAACGCGAACACCGGGGAGCTGTTTTTT.